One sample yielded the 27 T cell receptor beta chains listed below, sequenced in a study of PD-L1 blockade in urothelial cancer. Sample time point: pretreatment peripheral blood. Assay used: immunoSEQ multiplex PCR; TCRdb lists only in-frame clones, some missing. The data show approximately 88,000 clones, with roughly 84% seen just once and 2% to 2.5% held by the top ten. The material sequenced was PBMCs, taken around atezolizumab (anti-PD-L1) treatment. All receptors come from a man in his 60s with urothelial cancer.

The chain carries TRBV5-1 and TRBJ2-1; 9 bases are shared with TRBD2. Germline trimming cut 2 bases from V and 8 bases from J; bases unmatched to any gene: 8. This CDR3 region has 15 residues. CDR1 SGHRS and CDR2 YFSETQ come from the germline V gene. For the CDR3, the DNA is TGCGCCAGCAGCTTTCGCGGGGGGGCTTCCCATGAGCAGTTCTTC. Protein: CASSFRGGASHEQFF.

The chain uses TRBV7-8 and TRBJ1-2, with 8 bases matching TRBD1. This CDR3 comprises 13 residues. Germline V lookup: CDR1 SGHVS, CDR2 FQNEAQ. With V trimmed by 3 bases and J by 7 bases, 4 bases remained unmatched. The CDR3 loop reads CASSFRDRSGYTF. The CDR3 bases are TGTGCCAGCAGCTTCCGGGACAGGAGTGGCTACACCTTC.

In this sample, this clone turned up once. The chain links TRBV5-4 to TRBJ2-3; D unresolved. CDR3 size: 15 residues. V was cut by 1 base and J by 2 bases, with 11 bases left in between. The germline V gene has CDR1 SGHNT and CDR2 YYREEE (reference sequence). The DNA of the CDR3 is TGTGCCAGCAGCTTGTTAACTCTCTACACAGATACGCAGTATTTT. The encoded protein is CASSLLTLYTDTQYF.

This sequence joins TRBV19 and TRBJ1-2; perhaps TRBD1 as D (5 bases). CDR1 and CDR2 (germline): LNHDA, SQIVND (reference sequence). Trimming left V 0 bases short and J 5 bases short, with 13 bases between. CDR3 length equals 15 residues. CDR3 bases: TGTGCCAGTAGTATAGAAGTGCAGGGTGGGTATGGCTACACCTTC. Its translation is CASSIEVQGGYGYTF.

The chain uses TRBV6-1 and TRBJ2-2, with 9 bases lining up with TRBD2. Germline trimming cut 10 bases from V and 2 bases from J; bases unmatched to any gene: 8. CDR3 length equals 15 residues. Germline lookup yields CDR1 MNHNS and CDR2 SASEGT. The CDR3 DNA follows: TGTGCCATCACGAAGCGGGGGGAAAACACCGGGGAGCTGTTTTTT. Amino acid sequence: CAITKRGENTGELFF.

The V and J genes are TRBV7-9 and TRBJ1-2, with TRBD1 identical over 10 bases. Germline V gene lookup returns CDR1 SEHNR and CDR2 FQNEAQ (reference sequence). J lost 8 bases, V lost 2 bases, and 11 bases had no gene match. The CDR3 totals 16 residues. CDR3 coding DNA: TGTGCCAGCAGCTTACCTACCGGGACAGGGGTTGCCGGCTACACCTTC. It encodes CASSLPTGTGVAGYTF. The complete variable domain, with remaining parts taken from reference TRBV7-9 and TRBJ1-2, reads DTGVSQNPRHKITKRGQNVTFRCDPISEHNRLYWYRQTLGQGPEFLTYFQNEAQLEKSRLLSDRFSAERPKGSFSTLEIQRTEQGDSAMYLCASSLPTGTGVAGYTFGSGTRLTVV.

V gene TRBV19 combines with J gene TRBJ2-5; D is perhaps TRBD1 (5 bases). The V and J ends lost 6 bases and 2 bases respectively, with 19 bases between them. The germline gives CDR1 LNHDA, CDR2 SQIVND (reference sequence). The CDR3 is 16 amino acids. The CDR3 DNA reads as TGTGCCAGTAGCCATAATCGTCAGGGTGCACAAGAGACCCAGTACTTC. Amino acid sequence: CASSHNRQGAQETQYF.

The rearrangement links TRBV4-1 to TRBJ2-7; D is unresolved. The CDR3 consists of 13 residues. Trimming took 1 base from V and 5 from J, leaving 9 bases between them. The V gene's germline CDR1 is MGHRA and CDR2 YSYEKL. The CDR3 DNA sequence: TGCGCCAGCAGCCAAGTTGTCGGAGACGAGCAGTACTTC. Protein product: CASSQVVGDEQYF.

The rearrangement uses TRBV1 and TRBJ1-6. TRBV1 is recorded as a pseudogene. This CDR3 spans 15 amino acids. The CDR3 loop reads CTSSPAGGDNSPLHF. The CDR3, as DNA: TGCACCAGCAGCCCCGCGGGAGGGGATAATTCACCCCTCCACTTT.

CDR3 DNA sequence: TGTGCCAGTAGTACCCTGATAGCTACCCACGAGCAGTACTTC. Translated, it gives CASSTLIATHEQYF. This rearrangement joins TRBV19 to TRBJ2-7; no reliable D call. CDR1 is LNHDA and CDR2 is SQIVND in the germline V gene (reference sequence). Trimming pared 4 bases from V and 5 bases from J, leaving 15 bases between. CDR3 length: 14 residues.

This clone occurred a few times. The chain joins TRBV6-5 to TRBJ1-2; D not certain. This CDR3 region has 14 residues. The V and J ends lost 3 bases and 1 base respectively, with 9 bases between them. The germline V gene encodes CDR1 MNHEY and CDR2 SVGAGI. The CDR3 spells CASSYRARNYGYTF. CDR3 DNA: TGTGCCAGCAGTTATAGAGCGCGTAACTATGGCTACACCTTC.

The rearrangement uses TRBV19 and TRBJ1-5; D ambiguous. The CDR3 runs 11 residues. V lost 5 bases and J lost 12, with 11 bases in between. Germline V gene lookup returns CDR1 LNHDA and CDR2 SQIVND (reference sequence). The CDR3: CASSSQNSQHF. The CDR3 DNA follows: TGTGCCAGTAGTTCACAAAACAGCCAGCATTTT. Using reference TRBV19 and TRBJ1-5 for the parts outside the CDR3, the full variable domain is DGGITQSPKYLFRKEGQNVTLSCEQNLNHDAMYWYRQDPGQGLRLIYYSQIVNDFQKGDIAEGYSVSREKKESFPLTVTSAQKNPTAFYLCASSSQNSQHFGDGTRLSIL.

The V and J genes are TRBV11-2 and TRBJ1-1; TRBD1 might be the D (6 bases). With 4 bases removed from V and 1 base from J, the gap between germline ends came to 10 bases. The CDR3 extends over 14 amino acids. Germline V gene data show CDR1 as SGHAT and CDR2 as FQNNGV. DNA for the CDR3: TGTGCCAGCAGCTACGGACAGACGAACACTGAAGCTTTCTTT. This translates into CASSYGQTNTEAFF.

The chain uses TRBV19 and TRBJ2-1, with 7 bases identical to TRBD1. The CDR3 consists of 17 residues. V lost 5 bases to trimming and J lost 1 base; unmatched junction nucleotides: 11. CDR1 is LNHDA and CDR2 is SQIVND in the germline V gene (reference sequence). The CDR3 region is CASSPPARGLSYNEQFF. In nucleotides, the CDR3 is TGTGCCAGTAGTCCTCCCGCGAGGGGGCTTTCCTACAATGAGCAGTTCTTC.

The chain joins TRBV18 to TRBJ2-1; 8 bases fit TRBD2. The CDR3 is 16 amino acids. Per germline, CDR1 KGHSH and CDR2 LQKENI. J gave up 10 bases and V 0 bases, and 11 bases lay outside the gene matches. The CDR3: CASSPPPLLAGWEQFF. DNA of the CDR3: TGTGCCAGCTCACCACCGCCTCTCCTAGCGGGCTGGGAGCAGTTCTTC.

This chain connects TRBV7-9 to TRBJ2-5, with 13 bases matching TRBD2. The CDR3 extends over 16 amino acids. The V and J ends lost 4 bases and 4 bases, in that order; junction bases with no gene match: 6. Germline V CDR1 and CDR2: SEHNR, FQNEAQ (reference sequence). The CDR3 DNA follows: TGTGCCAGCAGCTCCACTAGCGGGAGGGCCTCAGAGACCCAGTACTTC. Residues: CASSSTSGRASETQYF.

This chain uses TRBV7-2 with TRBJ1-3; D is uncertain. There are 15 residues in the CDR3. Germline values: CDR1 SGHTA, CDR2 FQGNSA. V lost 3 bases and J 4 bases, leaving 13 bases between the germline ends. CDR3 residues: CASSFPEGRGNTIYF. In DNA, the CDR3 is TGTGCCAGCAGCTTTCCGGAGGGAAGGGGAAACACCATATATTTT. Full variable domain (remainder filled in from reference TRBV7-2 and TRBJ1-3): GAGVSQSPSNKVTEKGKDVELRCDPISGHTALYWYRQSLGQGLEFLIYFQGNSAPDKSGLPSDRFSAERTGGSVSTLTIQRTQQEDSAVYLCASSFPEGRGNTIYFGEGSWLTVV.

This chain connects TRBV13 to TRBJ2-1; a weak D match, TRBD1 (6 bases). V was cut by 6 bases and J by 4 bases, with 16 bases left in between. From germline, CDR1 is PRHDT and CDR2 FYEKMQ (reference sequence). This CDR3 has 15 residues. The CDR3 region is CASRGSTDRYNEQFF. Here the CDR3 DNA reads TGTGCCAGCAGAGGATCCACGGACAGATACAATGAGCAGTTCTTC.

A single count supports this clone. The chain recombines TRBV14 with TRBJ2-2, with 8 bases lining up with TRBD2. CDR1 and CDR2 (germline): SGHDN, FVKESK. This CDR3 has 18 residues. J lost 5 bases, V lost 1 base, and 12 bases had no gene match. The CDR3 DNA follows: TGTGCCAGCAGCCAAGGAATAACCGGGACTAGTAGGACCGGGGAGCTGTTTTTT. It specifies CASSQGITGTSRTGELFF.

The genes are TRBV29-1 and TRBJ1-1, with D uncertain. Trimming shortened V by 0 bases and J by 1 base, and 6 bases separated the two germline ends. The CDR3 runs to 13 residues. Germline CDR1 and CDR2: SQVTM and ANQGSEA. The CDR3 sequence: CSVEDQANTEAFF. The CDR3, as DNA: TGCAGCGTTGAAGATCAAGCGAACACTGAAGCTTTCTTT.

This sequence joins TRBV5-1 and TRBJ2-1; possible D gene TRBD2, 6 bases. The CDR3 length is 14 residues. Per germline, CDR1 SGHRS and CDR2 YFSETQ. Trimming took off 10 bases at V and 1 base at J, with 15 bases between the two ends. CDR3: CASRSAGSYNEQFF. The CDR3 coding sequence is TGCGCCTCCCGGTCGGCGGGATCCTACAATGAGCAGTTCTTC.

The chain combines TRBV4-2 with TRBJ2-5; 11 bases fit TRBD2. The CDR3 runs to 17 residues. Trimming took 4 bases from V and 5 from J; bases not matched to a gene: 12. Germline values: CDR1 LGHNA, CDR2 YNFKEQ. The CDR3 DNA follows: TGTGCCAGCAGCCCTAGGGGAATAGCGGGGGGGCGTGAGACCCAGTACTTC. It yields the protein CASSPRGIAGGRETQYF.

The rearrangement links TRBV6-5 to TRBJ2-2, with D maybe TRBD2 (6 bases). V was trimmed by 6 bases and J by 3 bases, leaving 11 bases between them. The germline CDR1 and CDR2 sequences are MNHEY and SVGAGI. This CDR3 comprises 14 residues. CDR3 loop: CASRRDPYTGELFF. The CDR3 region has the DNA TGTGCCAGCAGGCGGGACCCATACACCGGGGAGCTGTTTTTT.

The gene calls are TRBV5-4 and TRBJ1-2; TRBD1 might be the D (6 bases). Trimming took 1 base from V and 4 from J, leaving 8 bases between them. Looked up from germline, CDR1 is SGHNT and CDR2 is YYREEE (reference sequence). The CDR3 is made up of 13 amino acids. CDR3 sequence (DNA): TGTGCCAGCAGCTTGAACAGGGCCTATGGCTACACCTTC. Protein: CASSLNRAYGYTF.

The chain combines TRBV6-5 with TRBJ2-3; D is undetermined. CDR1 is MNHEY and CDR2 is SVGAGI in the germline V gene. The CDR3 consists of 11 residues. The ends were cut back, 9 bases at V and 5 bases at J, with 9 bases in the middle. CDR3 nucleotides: TGTGCCAGTCTTGGCGGAGATACGCAGTATTTT. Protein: CASLGGDTQYF.

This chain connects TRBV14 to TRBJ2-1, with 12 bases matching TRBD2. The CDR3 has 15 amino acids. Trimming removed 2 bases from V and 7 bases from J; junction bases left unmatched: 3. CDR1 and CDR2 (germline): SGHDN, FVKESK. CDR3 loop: CASSQTSGRLNEQFF. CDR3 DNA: TGTGCCAGCAGCCAAACTAGCGGGAGGTTGAATGAGCAGTTCTTC.

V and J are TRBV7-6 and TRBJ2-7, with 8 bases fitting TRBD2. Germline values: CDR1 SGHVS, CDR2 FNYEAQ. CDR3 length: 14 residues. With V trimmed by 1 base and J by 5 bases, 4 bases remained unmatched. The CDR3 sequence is CASSLGGRIHEQYF. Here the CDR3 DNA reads TGTGCCAGCAGCTTAGGCGGGAGGATCCACGAGCAGTACTTC.